These T cell receptor beta chains were read from a single sample in a study of cytomegalovirus exposure and HLA in healthy donors. TCRdb's table, derived via immunoSEQ multiplex PCR, lists solely in-frame clones and lacks some. The table records approximately 150,000 clones, over 75% of them present only once. The sequenced material came from PBMCs. The receptors here all came from a man aged 30-40 years in good health and CMV-seropositive. The CDR3 runs from the conserved cysteine through the conserved F or W. D genes are given only for firm matches. Clone size, where shown, is once, few, many, or a class for clones that have expanded.

CDR3 length	V gene	J gene	D gene	clone size	CDR3 DNA	CDR3 protein
17	TRBV7-8	TRBJ1-1	-	-	TGTGCCAGCAGTCCTACCTTCACTCGATCGGTGAACACTGAAGCTTTCTTT	CASSPTFTRSVNTEAFF
15	TRBV13	TRBJ2-5	TRBD2	-	TGTGCCAGCAGCCCCCGGGGGGGGGCGAAAGAGACCCAGTACTTC	CASSPRGGAKETQYF
18	TRBV7-2	TRBJ2-2	-	-	TGTGCCAGCAGCAAACTGTTTCCCGGGACTGGGAACACCGGGGAGCTGTTTTTT	CASSKLFPGTGNTGELFF
12	TRBV29-1	TRBJ2-7	-	-	TGCAGCGTTGAAGACAGGGCAGACGAGCAGTACTTC	CSVEDRADEQYF
15	TRBV27	TRBJ2-7	TRBD2	-	TGTGCCAGCAGTAAAAGCGGGGGAGTAGCCTACGAGCAGTACTTC	CASSKSGGVAYEQYF
16	TRBV29-1	TRBJ1-1	TRBD1	-	TGCAGCGTTGACCCCGGCTTGACAGGGGGTAGCACTGAAGCTTTCTTT	CSVDPGLTGGSTEAFF
14	TRBV6-1	TRBJ1-6	-	-	TGTGCCAGCAGTGAAGCAGGGGGGGGTTCACCCCTCCACTTT	CASSEAGGGSPLHF
15	TRBV28	TRBJ1-5	-	-	TGTGCCAGCTCCCCGCGCGACAGGCCCAATCAGCCCCAGCATTTT	CASSPRDRPNQPQHF
14	TRBV11-2	TRBJ2-1	-	few	TGTGCCAGCACCACAGGGAGCTCCTACAATGAGCAGTTCTTC	CASTTGSSYNEQFF
16	TRBV10-3	TRBJ2-5	-	-	TGTGCCATCAGATCCGGAGGGGTGAGGAACCAAGAGACCCAGTACTTC	CAIRSGGVRNQETQYF
16	TRBV11-2	TRBJ2-3	TRBD2	-	TGTGCCAGCAGCTTAGATCCTAGCGGGGGGGCAGATACGCAGTATTTT	CASSLDPSGGADTQYF
16	TRBV28	TRBJ2-7	-	-	TGTGCCAGCAGTTTTGACCGGAGGATGAGCTCCTACGAGCAGTACTTC	CASSFDRRMSSYEQYF
15	TRBV5-6	TRBJ2-5	-	-	TGTGCCAGCAGCTCGGGAACAGGGTTGGGGGAGACCCAGTACTTC	CASSSGTGLGETQYF
14	TRBV5-5	TRBJ2-4	TRBD2	-	TGTGCCAGCTTGGGGTGGGGAGGGGAAAACATTCAGTACTTC	CASLGWGGENIQYF
15	TRBV5-6	TRBJ2-7	TRBD1	-	TGTGCCAGCAGCTGGGGACAGGGGCCTTACGTGGAGCAGTACTTC	CASSWGQGPYVEQYF
11	TRBV28	TRBJ1-2	-	-	TGTGCCAGCAGTACCCTCCGGGGCTACACCTTC	CASSTLRGYTF
14	TRBV7-2	TRBJ1-1	-	once	TGTGCCAGCAGCTTAACAGGGCTCAACACTGAAGCTTTCTTT	CASSLTGLNTEAFF
16	TRBV9	TRBJ2-5	TRBD2	-	TGTGCCAGCAGCGTTTCTTTTACTAGCGGCCAAGAGACCCAGTACTTC	CASSVSFTSGQETQYF
15	TRBV5-6	TRBJ1-6	-	-	TGTGCCAGCAGCTTGAGGGGATCCTATAATTCACCCCTCCACTTT	CASSLRGSYNSPLHF
15	TRBV5-1	TRBJ2-5	TRBD1	-	TGCGCCAGCAGCTGGGGACAGGGGGGTATGGAGACCCAGTACTTC	CASSWGQGGMETQYF
15	TRBV2	TRBJ2-7	-	-	TGTGCCAGCAGTGGGCGTACGGGACATAACTACGAGCAGTACTTC	CASSGRTGHNYEQYF
15	TRBV27	TRBJ2-1	-	-	TGTGCCAGCAGTTTTCGACAATTAACCTACAATGAGCAGTTCTTC	CASSFRQLTYNEQFF
15	TRBV6-1	TRBJ2-2	-	-	TGTGCCAGCAGTGGAGGAGGGATGGACACCGGGGAGCTGTTTTTT	CASSGGGMDTGELFF
16	TRBV5-1	TRBJ1-1	-	once	TGCGCCAGCAGCTTGGACGTAGGGACTACCCGCACTGAAGCTTTCTTT	CASSLDVGTTRTEAFF
13	TRBV27	TRBJ2-3	TRBD2	-	TGTGCCAGCAAGACTAGCGGCACAGATACGCAGTATTTT	CASKTSGTDTQYF
13	TRBV4-1	TRBJ2-7	-	-	TGCGCCAGCAGCCATTCGGACAGCTACGAGCAGTACTTC	CASSHSDSYEQYF
13	TRBV2	TRBJ1-1	TRBD1	-	TGTGCCAGCACCGTGACAGGGGCCACTGAAGCTTTCTTT	CASTVTGATEAFF
15	TRBV5-1	TRBJ2-7	-	-	TGCGCCAGCAGCTTGATTGGGTTGGGGGGACGCGAGCAGTACTTC	CASSLIGLGGREQYF
17	TRBV28	TRBJ2-7	TRBD2	-	TGTGCCAGCAGTTTACCAAAAGAGCGGGAGAGTTACTACGAGCAGTACTTC	CASSLPKERESYYEQYF
14	TRBV9	TRBJ2-7	-	few	TGTGCCAGCAGCTCCGGGTCCTTTAACTACGAGCAGTACTTC	CASSSGSFNYEQYF
15	TRBV2	TRBJ1-5	-	-	TGTGCCAGCAGTGGCCTGACAGGCACAAATCAGCCCCAGCATTTT	CASSGLTGTNQPQHF
15	TRBV15	TRBJ1-3	TRBD1	-	TGTGCCACCAGCCGCGACAGGGGAACTGGAAACACCATATATTTT	CATSRDRGTGNTIYF
14	TRBV7-9	TRBJ1-4	TRBD1	-	TGTGCCAGCAGCCTAACAGGGGCGGGTGGAAAACTGTTTTTT	CASSLTGAGGKLFF
14	TRBV30	TRBJ1-4	TRBD1	few	TGTGCCTGGGCTACAGCAGGGGGTTGGGAAAAACTGTTTTTT	CAWATAGGWEKLFF
16	TRBV15	TRBJ2-7	TRBD2	-	TGTGCCACCAGCAGAGGCACTAGCGGGGCGATTTACGAGCAGTACTTC	CATSRGTSGAIYEQYF
15	TRBV27	TRBJ2-3	TRBD2	-	TGTGCCAGCAGTTCGGTGACTAGCGGGAGTGATACGCAGTATTTT	CASSSVTSGSDTQYF
15	TRBV5-4	TRBJ1-1	-	-	TGTGCCAGCAGCTTGGGAATTGGGGCCAACACTGAAGCTTTCTTT	CASSLGIGANTEAFF
13	TRBV7-9	TRBJ1-2	-	-	TGTGCCAGCAGCTTAGACTCAGGGTTTGGCTACACCTTC	CASSLDSGFGYTF
15	TRBV5-6	TRBJ2-7	TRBD1	-	TGTGCCAGCAGCCTGCTCTCTCGACAGGGGCGCGAGCAGTACTTC	CASSLLSRQGREQYF
13	TRBV6-1	TRBJ1-1	-	-	TGTGCCAGTGTGGGGGGGATGAACACTGAAGCTTTCTTT	CASVGGMNTEAFF
16	TRBV28	TRBJ1-6	-	few	TGTGCCAGCAGAGGCGAGACAGGTCCGAATAATTCACCCCTCCACTTT	CASRGETGPNNSPLHF
18	TRBV5-1	TRBJ2-4	-	-	TGCGCCAGCAGCTTACGAGACACCAGAGCCCTAGCCAAAAACATTCAGTACTTC	CASSLRDTRALAKNIQYF
14	TRBV7-6	TRBJ1-1	-	once	TGTGCCAGCAGCTTAGCTCCGGGGAACACTGAAGCTTTCTTT	CASSLAPGNTEAFF
15	TRBV2	TRBJ2-6	TRBD1	-	TGTGCCAGCAGGGGGGACAGGGTGATGGCCAACGGCCTGACTTTC	CASRGDRVMANGLTF
12	TRBV18	TRBJ2-3	-	few	TGTGCCAGCTCACCCTCCACAGATACGCAGTATTTT	CASSPSTDTQYF
18	TRBV4-3	TRBJ2-2	-	-	TGCGCCAGCAGCCAACAAGTCTTACTAGCAGGTGGGCCCGGGGAGCTGTTTTTT	CASSQQVLLAGGPGELFF
14	TRBV14	TRBJ2-7	-	-	TGTGCCAGCAGCCAAGGCGGAATTACCTACGAGCAGTACTTC	CASSQGGITYEQYF
13	TRBV5-1	TRBJ2-3	TRBD1	-	TGCGCCAGCGCGCGACAGGGGGAAGATACGCAGTATTTT	CASARQGEDTQYF
14	TRBV5-5	TRBJ2-1	-	-	TGTGCCAGCAGCTTTGGACAGACCTACAATGAGCAGTTCTTC	CASSFGQTYNEQFF
16	TRBV4-1	TRBJ2-2	-	once	TGCGCCAGCAGCCAAGCACCAACCTTGGGAGTTGGGGAGCTGTTTTTT	CASSQAPTLGVGELFF